The clone carrying this TCR beta chain has only a few counts. The record originates from a study of blood T cells in healthy people across ages. For the second PCR, which ran for roughly 6 to 11 cycles, a sample-barcoded 5' primer and a J-beta primer mix were used. Every cDNA molecule carried a tag from a template-switch adaptor bearing 12 random nucleotides. TCRdb analysed the 5' RACE reads with MiXCR anew, one entry per CDR3 protein. The profile shows some 710,000 distinct CDR3 sequences, about half of them singletons. The donors, all healthy, were Caucasians living in Russia, aged about 6 to 90. V lost 4 bases and J lost 5, with 15 bases in between. The CDR3 runs to 14 residues. CDR1 SQVTM and CDR2 ANQGSEA come from the germline V gene.

The clonotype originates from an elderly man in good health. This rearrangement joins TRBV29-1 to TRBJ1-5; no definite D call. Sequenced sample: blood. The CDR3 coding sequence is TGCAGCGTTGGATGGGGTTTTGGTGATCAGCCCCAGCATTTT. Its translation is CSVGWGFGDQPQHF.